A selection of T cell receptor beta chains follows, all from one sample in a study of T cells after somatic rescue of genetic block. Clones were read by immunoSEQ multiplex PCR, and TCRdb kept only the in-frame ones, dropping some. The sample holds 110,000 or so clones, over 80% seen once. The sequencing input was peripheral blood mononuclear cells (PBMCs). The receptors stem from a woman aged 18-29 years. Both conserved end residues are part of each CDR3. A D gene is named only where the DNA matches it firmly. Clone size is shown for a subset of rows, as once, few, many or a class of expanded clone.

d_gene	j_gene	v_gene	abundance	CDR3aa	CDR3nt
NA	TRBJ2-7	TRBV15	NA	CATSTGSSYEQYF	TGTGCCACCAGCACCGGATCCTCCTACGAGCAGTACTTC
NA	TRBJ1-1	TRBV7-9	few	CASSLGTEAFF	TGTGCCAGCAGCTTGGGGACTGAAGCTTTCTTT
NA	TRBJ1-1	TRBV7-9	few	CASSFDSDTEAFF	TGTGCCAGCAGCTTCGACAGTGACACTGAAGCTTTCTTT
TRBD1	TRBJ1-6	TRBV30	NA	CAWSYRQGPNSPLHF	TGTGCCTGGAGTTACCGACAGGGACCAAATTCACCCCTCCACTTT
NA	TRBJ2-2	TRBV19	NA	CASSIPERRGELFF	TGTGCCAGTAGTATCCCGGAGCGGCGCGGGGAGCTGTTTTTT
TRBD1	TRBJ1-4	TRBV6-1	once	CASRTTGWDEKLFF	TGTGCCAGCAGAACGACAGGGTGGGATGAAAAACTGTTTTTT
TRBD1	TRBJ2-7	TRBV10-1	NA	CASSFLQGGEQYF	TGCGCCAGCAGTTTTTTACAGGGGGGCGAGCAGTACTTC
TRBD2	TRBJ2-7	TRBV7-2	NA	CASSFAGEVYEQYF	TGTGCCAGCAGCTTTGCGGGGGAGGTCTACGAGCAGTACTTC
NA	TRBJ2-2	TRBV28	NA	CASTQSKGFGAGELFF	NA
NA	TRBJ2-3	TRBV5-4	NA	CASSLGALRSTDTQYF	TGTGCCAGCAGCTTGGGGGCGCTCCGATCCACAGATACGCAGTATTTT
TRBD1	TRBJ1-6	TRBV5-4	NA	CASSLDRGASSYNSPLHF	TGTGCCAGCAGCTTGGACAGGGGGGCCAGCTCCTATAATTCACCCCTCCACTTT
NA	TRBJ1-2	TRBV15	NA	CATSTRSKDFYGYTF	TGTGCCACCAGCACCAGAAGCAAAGACTTCTATGGCTACACCTTC
NA	TRBJ2-7	TRBV13	NA	CASSSRNEQYF	TGTGCCAGCAGCTCTCGGAACGAGCAGTACTTC
NA	TRBJ2-2	TRBV28	NA	CASRATNTGELFF	TGTGCCAGCAGGGCCACAAACACCGGGGAGCTGTTTTTT
NA	TRBJ1-6	TRBV21-1	NA	CASSKAQGRSPLHF	TGTGCCAGCAGCAAAGCTCAGGGGCGCTCACCCCTCCACTTT
NA	TRBJ2-3	TRBV7-3	NA	CASSLRMPGDTQYF	TGTGCCAGCAGCCTTCGGATGCCGGGAGATACGCAGTATTTT
NA	TRBJ2-2	TRBV19	NA	CASSINQIGELFF	TGTGCCAGTAGTATTAACCAGATCGGGGAGCTGTTTTTT
NA	TRBJ2-3	TRBV7-8	once	CASSLTDTQYF	TGTGCCAGCAGCCTCACAGATACGCAGTATTTT
NA	TRBJ1-1	TRBV7-9	few	CASSSTGTLLAFF	TGTGCCAGCAGCTCTACCGGGACCCTGTTAGCTTTCTTT
NA	TRBJ1-4	TRBV30	NA	CAWSTPEGTNEKLFF	TGTGCCTGGAGTACGCCGGAGGGAACTAATGAAAAACTGTTTTTT
NA	TRBJ2-3	TRBV27	NA	CASNGGTLTDTQYF	TGTGCCAGCAACGGGGGCACCCTCACAGATACGCAGTATTTT
NA	TRBJ2-1	TRBV6-1	NA	CASSEPTLRGGRANEQFF	TGTGCCAGCAGTGAACCTACCCTCAGGGGGGGTCGCGCCAATGAGCAGTTCTTC
TRBD1	TRBJ2-7	TRBV2	once	CASSSGTGGFYEQYF	TGTGCCAGCAGTTCCGGGACAGGGGGATTCTACGAGCAGTACTTC
TRBD1	TRBJ2-5	TRBV7-9	NA	CASSLRGSVGRGRGETQYF	TGTGCCAGCAGCTTACGGGGCAGTGTGGGCAGGGGGCGAGGAGAGACCCAGTACTTC
NA	TRBJ1-5	TRBV2	NA	CASSEIQGSNQPQHF	TGTGCCAGCAGTGAGATACAGGGTAGCAATCAGCCCCAGCATTTT
NA	TRBJ2-3	TRBV7-2	NA	CASSLNPGLSTDTQYF	TGTGCCAGCAGCTTAAACCCAGGGTTGAGCACAGATACGCAGTATTTT
NA	TRBJ2-1	TRBV18	NA	CASSLGTIDNEQFF	TGTGCCAGCTCACTGGGGACGATCGACAATGAGCAGTTCTTC
TRBD2	TRBJ2-5	TRBV5-4	few	CASSLLAGEDQETQYF	TGTGCCAGCAGCTTGCTAGCGGGGGAGGATCAAGAGACCCAGTACTTC
NA	TRBJ2-3	TRBV7-2	NA	CASTLGGWSSTDTQYF	TGTGCCAGCACCCTCGGGGGTTGGTCTAGCACAGATACGCAGTATTTT
TRBD2	TRBJ2-3	TRBV2	NA	CASHESPSGGGRDTQYF	TGTGCCAGCCACGAGTCGCCTAGCGGGGGTGGCAGAGATACGCAGTATTTT
NA	TRBJ1-6	TRBV27	NA	CASSLAGRGGSPLHF	TGTGCCAGCAGCCTCGCCGGCAGGGGTGGTTCACCCCTCCACTTT
NA	TRBJ2-1	TRBV6-4	NA	CASSDSIVTGLGEQFF	TGTGCCAGCAGTGACTCGATAGTAACGGGATTAGGTGAGCAGTTCTTC
TRBD1	TRBJ2-5	TRBV6-6	NA	CASSGQGETQYF	TGTGCCAGCAGCGGACAGGGCGAGACCCAGTACTTC
TRBD1	TRBJ2-3	TRBV7-3	NA	CASSQTGGGGTDTQYF	TGTGCCAGCAGCCAAACAGGGGGCGGGGGCACAGATACGCAGTATTTT
TRBD2	TRBJ2-1	TRBV9	NA	CASSVGVSGGNEQFF	TGTGCCAGCAGCGTAGGGGTTAGCGGGGGGAATGAGCAGTTCTTC
NA	TRBJ1-1	TRBV16	once	CASSQPGGSAFF	TGTGCCAGCAGCCAACCGGGGGGGTCGGCTTTCTTT
TRBD1	TRBJ2-7	TRBV30	NA	CACRTGRGFEQYF	TGTGCCTGCCGGACAGGCCGTGGCTTCGAGCAGTACTTC
TRBD2	TRBJ2-3	TRBV5-4	NA	CASSDGTRPRDTQYF	TGTGCCAGCAGCGACGGGACTAGGCCTAGGGATACGCAGTATTTT
TRBD2	TRBJ2-1	TRBV7-9	NA	CASSAGLAGSNEQFF	TGTGCCAGCAGCGCGGGACTAGCGGGGAGTAATGAGCAGTTCTTC
NA	TRBJ2-7	TRBV7-9	NA	CASSSLLTASTGDEQYF	TGTGCCAGCAGCTCCCTCCTGACGGCCTCCACGGGGGACGAGCAGTACTTC
NA	TRBJ1-2	TRBV28	NA	CAGRGGAYGYTF	TGTGCCGGACGCGGGGGGGCCTATGGCTACACCTTC
TRBD1	TRBJ2-7	TRBV5-1	NA	CASSPQGQGLYEQYF	TGCGCCAGCTCCCCGCAGGGACAGGGTCTCTACGAGCAGTACTTC
NA	TRBJ2-7	TRBV11-3	once	CASSLDTPPPYEQYF	TGTGCCAGCAGCTTAGATACACCGCCCCCCTACGAGCAGTACTTC
NA	TRBJ2-7	TRBV27	once	CASSFGGRGGFSYEQYF	TGTGCCAGCAGTTTTGGGGGCAGAGGGGGTTTCTCCTACGAGCAGTACTTC
NA	TRBJ2-2	TRBV11-3	NA	CASSLGVAAGGELFF	TGTGCCAGCAGCTTAGGGGTCGCGGCGGGCGGGGAGCTGTTTTTT
NA	TRBJ2-3	TRBV19	NA	CASSIVPDTQYF	TGTGCCAGTAGTATAGTTCCAGATACGCAGTATTTT
NA	TRBJ1-6	TRBV5-6	NA	CASSQRYNSPLHF	TGTGCCAGCAGTCAGCGTTATAATTCACCCCTCCACTTT
NA	TRBJ1-2	TRBV28	NA	CASSSIRDIYNYGYTF	TGTGCCAGCAGTTCGATTCGGGACATCTATAACTATGGCTACACCTTC
NA	TRBJ1-1	TRBV7-6	NA	CASSRDGNREAFF	TGTGCCAGCAGCCGAGACGGGAATAGAGAAGCTTTCTTT
NA	TRBJ1-1	TRBV6-4	NA	CASSDPGPTLNTEAFF	TGTGCCAGCAGTGACCCGGGACCCACCTTGAACACTGAAGCTTTCTTT
TRBD1	TRBJ2-7	TRBV2	NA	CASSEGMGQACF	TGTGCCAGCAGTGAAGGTATGGGACAGGCCTGCTTC